A selection of T cell receptor beta chains follows, all from one sample in a study of B cell selection in AIRE deficiency. The method was immunoSEQ multiplex PCR; TCRdb's version includes in-frame clones alone and lacks a portion of them. The profile shows 23,000 or so clones, nearly 97% of them singletons. Specimen: CD4+CD127+ conventional T cells sorted from PBMCs. The receptors derive from a human donor in good health. CDR3s include the opening cysteine and the closing phenylalanine or tryptophan. The order of the fields is J gene, clone size, D gene, V gene, CDR3 DNA, CDR3 protein. The D gene is left open where the match is weak. Some rows mark clone size as missing; the rest say once, few, many or name a class of expanded clone.

j_gene: TRBJ1-1; abundance: -; d_gene: TRBD1; v_gene: TRBV2; CDR3nt: TGTGCCAGCAGTGAACAGGGGGCGCGGGGCACTGAAGCTTTCTTT; CDR3aa: CASSEQGARGTEAFF
j_gene: TRBJ1-4; abundance: -; d_gene: TRBD1; v_gene: TRBV4-2; CDR3nt: TGTGCCAGCAGCCAAGAGCGGACAGGGGCTAATGAAAAACTGTTTTTT; CDR3aa: CASSQERTGANEKLFF
j_gene: TRBJ1-1; abundance: -; d_gene: TRBD1; v_gene: TRBV7-9; CDR3nt: TGTGCCAGCAGCCGGTGGGACAGAGCGATGAACACTGAAGCTTTCTTT; CDR3aa: CASSRWDRAMNTEAFF
j_gene: TRBJ1-3; abundance: -; d_gene: TRBD1; v_gene: TRBV27; CDR3nt: TGTGCCAGCAGTCTAACCCGACAGGGTGGAAACACCATATATTTT; CDR3aa: CASSLTRQGGNTIYF
j_gene: TRBJ2-2; abundance: -; d_gene: -; v_gene: TRBV4-3; CDR3nt: TGCGCCAGCCGGGACATCTTGAACACCGGGGAGCTGTTTTTT; CDR3aa: CASRDILNTGELFF
j_gene: TRBJ1-5; abundance: -; d_gene: -; v_gene: TRBV28; CDR3nt: TGTGCCAGCAGTTTCGGTTCGAGGGGGGCGCGCCAGCCCCAGCATTTT; CDR3aa: CASSFGSRGARQPQHF
j_gene: TRBJ1-1; abundance: -; d_gene: -; v_gene: TRBV18; CDR3nt: TGTGCCAGCGGACGGGGGGGGATCATGAACACTGAAGCTTTCTTT; CDR3aa: CASGRGGIMNTEAFF
j_gene: TRBJ1-6; abundance: once; d_gene: TRBD1; v_gene: TRBV6-5; CDR3nt: TGTGCCAGCAGCCCAGGGGGAAGGGAATCACCCCTCCACTTT; CDR3aa: CASSPGGRESPLHF
j_gene: TRBJ1-6; abundance: -; d_gene: TRBD1; v_gene: TRBV5-1; CDR3nt: TGCGCCAGCAGTGGTGGGACAGGGTTTTCACCCCTCCACTTT; CDR3aa: CASSGGTGFSPLHF
j_gene: TRBJ2-7; abundance: -; d_gene: TRBD2; v_gene: TRBV11-2; CDR3nt: TGTGCCAGCAGCCCTACTAGCGGGAGAAGGTACGAGCAGTACTTC; CDR3aa: CASSPTSGRRYEQYF
j_gene: TRBJ1-2; abundance: -; d_gene: -; v_gene: TRBV6-5; CDR3nt: TGTGCCAGCAGTTACGGGGGGGCGCACGCTGGCTACACCTTC; CDR3aa: CASSYGGAHAGYTF
j_gene: TRBJ1-2; abundance: -; d_gene: -; v_gene: TRBV6-1; CDR3nt: TGTGCCAGCGAATCCATCTGGAAGGGGCAGATCAGCTACACCTTC; CDR3aa: CASESIWKGQISYTF
j_gene: TRBJ1-2; abundance: once; d_gene: -; v_gene: TRBV2; CDR3nt: TGTGCCAGCAGGGCGACCGGGGCCGGGGGTGGCTACACCTTC; CDR3aa: CASRATGAGGGYTF
j_gene: TRBJ2-3; abundance: -; d_gene: -; v_gene: TRBV7-9; CDR3nt: TGTGCCAGCAGCTTAGCTTCCGGGAGAGATACGCAGTATTTT; CDR3aa: CASSLASGRDTQYF
j_gene: TRBJ1-3; abundance: once; d_gene: TRBD1; v_gene: TRBV7-9; CDR3nt: TGTGCCAGCAGCTTTGACAGGGCCACCGGAAACACCATATATTTT; CDR3aa: CASSFDRATGNTIYF
j_gene: TRBJ2-7; abundance: -; d_gene: -; v_gene: TRBV11-2; CDR3nt: TGTGCCAGCAGCTTAGTCAGGGGGGACGAGCAGTACTTC; CDR3aa: CASSLVRGDEQYF
j_gene: TRBJ2-1; abundance: -; d_gene: TRBD2; v_gene: TRBV29-1; CDR3nt: TGCAGCGTTGCGGGGGGGCCAGTCAATGAGCAGTTCTTC; CDR3aa: CSVAGGPVNEQFF
j_gene: TRBJ2-1; abundance: -; d_gene: TRBD1; v_gene: TRBV11-2; CDR3nt: TGTGCCAGCAGCGACCTAAGGGGACAGGGGGCATGGGAGCAGTTCTTC; CDR3aa: CASSDLRGQGAWEQFF
j_gene: TRBJ1-3; abundance: -; d_gene: -; v_gene: TRBV7-3; CDR3nt: TGTGCCAGCAGCAGTCAGGGAGCCTCTGGAAACACCATATATTTT; CDR3aa: CASSSQGASGNTIYF
j_gene: TRBJ2-7; abundance: -; d_gene: -; v_gene: TRBV7-3; CDR3nt: TGTGCCAGCAGCTACCGGACTGCGTCCGAGCAGTACTTC; CDR3aa: CASSYRTASEQYF